The present T cell receptor beta chain was sequenced within a study of T cells in localized non-small cell lung cancer. Judged by abundance, this clone is large. The data were produced by immunoSEQ multiplex PCR, yet TCRdb's version contains in-frame clones alone and is incomplete. Of some 2,000 clones listed, roughly a third are singletons. The CDR3 sequence is 12 residues long. The germline V and J ends were trimmed by 5 bases and 0 bases, with 5 bases remaining between them. Germline CDR1 and CDR2: MNHGY and SAAAGT. The sample here was lung tumor tissue, taken before any cancer treatment. The TCR comes from a male donor aged 60 or over with stage II lung adenocarcinoma. The chain combines TRBV6-8 with TRBJ2-7, with D unresolved. CDR3 residues: CASSITSYEQYF. DNA for the CDR3: TGTGCCAGCAGTATCACCTCCTACGAGCAGTACTTC.